A single sample is the source of the 9 T cell receptor beta chains below, sequenced in a study of identical twins' blood T cells. TCRdb independently ran MiXCR on the 5' RACE reads; one entry per CDR3 protein. Among about 370,000 distinct CDR3 sequences listed, about 28% were seen once. The sequenced material came from PBMCs. These receptors were obtained from a woman aged 18 to 55 in good health.

The table lists this clonotype with many counts. CDR3 residues: CASSSYGAQSNYGYTF. The CDR3 nucleotides read TGTGCCAGCAGCTCCTACGGGGCTCAATCTAACTATGGCTACACCTTC. The chain is built from TRBV7-9 and TRBJ1-2; D might be TRBD1 (5 bases). Deletions cut 4 bases from V and 0 bases from J, with 15 bases between. Germline lookup yields CDR1 SEHNR and CDR2 FQNEAQ (reference sequence). The CDR3 loop spans 16 amino acids.

Remarks on this clonotype: A much more abundant neighbour one base away suggests this may be a read error. V and J are TRBV29-1 and TRBJ2-1; TRBD1 aligns across 8 bases. Germline V CDR1 and CDR2: SQVTM, ANQGSEA. Losses at the gene ends were 0 bases for V and 4 bases for J; bases not matched to a gene: 8. This CDR3 region has 16 residues. The CDR3 region is CSVEDRGTGRYNEQFF. As DNA, the CDR3 is TGCAGCGTTGAAGATCGAGGGACAGGTAGATACAATGAGCAGTTCTTC.

This clonotype has only a few counts. The V call is TRBV10-3, the J call TRBJ1-6; TRBD1 aligns across 9 bases. This CDR3 contains 14 residues. The J segment lost 7 bases and the V segment lost 4 bases, leaving 2 bases of the junction unmatched. CDR1 is ENHRY, CDR2 SYGVKD, per germline. The CDR3 DNA follows: TGTGCCATCAGTGGAGGACAGGGGAATTCACCCCTCCACTTT. Its translation: CAISGGQGNSPLHF.

This clonotype came up many times. This sequence joins TRBV6-5 and TRBJ1-5, with 7 positions matching TRBD1. V dropped 6 bases and J dropped 1; count of bases not matched to a gene: 6. Germline-derived CDR1 and CDR2 are MNHEY and SVGAGI. This CDR3 has 15 residues. The CDR3 region is CASSRQGGSNQPQHF. As DNA, the CDR3 is TGTGCCAGCAGCCGACAGGGCGGGAGCAATCAGCCCCAGCATTTT.

The gene calls are TRBV29-1 and TRBJ2-5; D is unclear. The CDR3 runs to 10 residues. Germline V gene data show CDR1 as SQVTM and CDR2 as ANQGSEA. CDR3 sequence: CSGKTETQYF. The CDR3 coding sequence is TGCAGTGGGAAAACTGAGACCCAGTACTTC. Full variable domain (outside the CDR3, taken from reference TRBV29-1 and TRBJ2-5): SAVISQKPSRDICQRGTSLTIQCQVDSQVTMMFWYRQQPGQSLTLIATANQGSEATYESGFVIDKFPISRPNLTFSTLTVSNMSPEDSSIYLCSGKTETQYFGPGTRLLVL.

V usage is TRBV5-1 and J usage is TRBJ2-2; the D is unclear. The CDR3 is 13 amino acids. CDR1 and CDR2 (germline): SGHRS, YFSETQ. Trimming took off 5 bases at V and 0 bases at J, with 5 bases between the two ends. CDR3 sequence: CASRRTNTGELFF. CDR3 bases: TGCGCCAGCAGACGAACGAACACCGGGGAGCTGTTTTTT. Supplemented by reference TRBV5-1 and TRBJ2-2, the full variable domain reads KAGVTQTPRYLIKTRGQQVTLSCSPISGHRSVSWYQQTPGQGLQFLFEYFSETQRNKGNFPGRFSGRQFSNSRSEMNVSTLELGDSALYLCASRRTNTGELFFGEGSRLTVL.

The chain has TRBV18 and TRBJ2-1; 8 positions match TRBD2. Trimming took 3 bases from V and 6 from J; bases not matched to a gene: 7. There are 15 residues in the CDR3. CDR1 and CDR2 (germline): KGHSH, LQKENI. The CDR3 DNA reads as TGTGCCAGCTCACCTTTGGGACTAGAGAGCAATGAGCAGTTCTTC. Translation: CASSPLGLESNEQFF.

This clonotype has just a few counts. CDR3: CATRSILHPEQYF. CDR3 sequence (DNA): TGTGCCACCCGGAGCATCCTACACCCCGAGCAGTACTTC. The gene calls are TRBV6-2 or TRBV6-3 and TRBJ2-7; D gene uncertain. CDR3 size: 13 residues. Germline V gene lookup returns CDR1 MNHEY and CDR2 SVGEGT. Between the trimmed V and J ends, which lost 10 bases and 6 bases, there was a span of 19 bases.

This clonotype was picked up many times. The chain couples TRBV11-2 to TRBJ1-1, with 7 bases aligning to TRBD1. The ends lost 0 bases at V and 0 bases at J; junction bases unmatched: 1. CDR1 is SGHAT, CDR2 FQNNGV, per germline. The CDR3 consists of 15 residues. CDR3 coding DNA: TGTGCCAGCAGCTTAGAAACAGGGGTGAACACTGAAGCTTTCTTT. Amino acid sequence: CASSLETGVNTEAFF.